These 4 T cell receptor beta chains were sequenced from one sample in a study of T cell responses to AZD1222 COVID-19 vaccine. Profiled with immunoSEQ multiplex PCR; TCRdb holds only in-frame clones, not every one. This sample carries 95,000 to 150,000 clones, about 93% of them seen once, and the ten largest clones take more than 4.5%. Sequences were derived from peripheral blood, sampled 28 days after the second AZD1222 dose. The receptors stem from an adult who received the AZD1222 COVID-19 vaccine.

V usage is TRBV5-4 and J usage is TRBJ2-5, with TRBD2 matching 7 bases. V lost 0 bases to trimming and J lost 4 bases; unmatched junction nucleotides: 3. Per germline, CDR1 SGHNT and CDR2 YYREEE (reference sequence). CDR3 length: 14 residues. CDR3 region: CASSLAGGLETQYF. In DNA form, the CDR3 reads TGTGCCAGCAGCTTGGCGGGGGGTTTAGAGACCCAGTACTTC.

The chain links TRBV18 to TRBJ1-1, with 7 bases identical to TRBD1. The junction had 2 bases not matched to a gene; V was cut back by 3 bases and J by 1 base. Germline loops: CDR1 KGHSH, CDR2 LQKENI. The CDR3 extends over 14 amino acids. The CDR3 nucleotides read TGTGCCAGCTCACCCACAGGGGCGAACACTGAAGCTTTCTTT. It is translated as CASSPTGANTEAFF.

The chain joins TRBV2 to TRBJ1-1; D gene uncertain. The CDR3 consists of 15 residues. The germline V gene has CDR1 SNHLY and CDR2 FYNNEI. V was clipped by 7 bases and J by 0 bases, with 15 bases between them. The CDR3 DNA reads TGTGCCAGCACCCTAACCCCGACGGTGAACACTGAAGCTTTCTTT. As protein: CASTLTPTVNTEAFF.

The chain combines TRBV7-2 with TRBJ2-4, with a weak D call TRBD1 (6 bases). The CDR3 is 15 amino acids. Looked up from germline, CDR1 is SGHTA and CDR2 is FQGNSA. V shed 0 bases and J shed 3 bases, with 9 bases lying between them. This CDR3 is CASSLAGAGKNIQYF. The DNA for the CDR3 is TGTGCCAGCAGCTTAGCGGGGGCAGGCAAAAACATTCAGTACTTC.